What follows describes a single TCR beta chain. As yet, its antigen is unknown. This CDR3 comprises 18 residues. From germline, CDR1 is LGHDT and CDR2 YNNKEL (reference sequence). Trimming shortened V by 0 bases and J by 6 bases, and 24 bases separated the two germline ends. These data come from a study of T cell responses to AZD1222 COVID-19 vaccine. Study-wide points: Unmutated variant regions are reportedly the target of nearly half of TCRs that are spike-specific. Without day 14 samples, only post-peak T cell repertoires were studied. Of the AZD1222 recipients, only five or six were seropositive at baseline. Spike regions recognized by vaccine-associated CD4 TCRs spanned the protein, led by 160-218 and 743-854.

The table came from immunoSEQ multiplex PCR; TCRdb's copy has only in-frame clones and leaves some out. The table records 200,000 or so clones, about 93% of them present only once. Source: peripheral blood, taken on day 0 of MenACWY control vaccination. This TCR came from an adult in good health. This rearrangement joins TRBV3-1 (or the pseudogene TRBV3-2) to TRBJ2-7; a possible D gene is TRBD1 (6 bases). Written as DNA, the CDR3 is TGTGCCAGCAGCCAAGAAAAGTGGGGGCGCGAGACCTCGGCCGAGCAGTACTTC. This gives the protein CASSQEKWGRETSAEQYF.